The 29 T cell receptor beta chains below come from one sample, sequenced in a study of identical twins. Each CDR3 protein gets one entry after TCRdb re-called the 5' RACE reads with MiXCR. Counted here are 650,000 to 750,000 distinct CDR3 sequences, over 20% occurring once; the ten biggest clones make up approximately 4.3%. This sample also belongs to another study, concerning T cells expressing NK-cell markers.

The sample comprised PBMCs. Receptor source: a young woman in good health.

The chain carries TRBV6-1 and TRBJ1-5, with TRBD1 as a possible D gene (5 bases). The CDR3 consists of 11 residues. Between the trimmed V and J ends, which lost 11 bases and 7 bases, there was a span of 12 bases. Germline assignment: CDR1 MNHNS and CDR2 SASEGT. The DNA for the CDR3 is TGTGCCGGCGGGGCATGGCAGCCCCAGCATTTT. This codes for CAGGAWQPQHF.

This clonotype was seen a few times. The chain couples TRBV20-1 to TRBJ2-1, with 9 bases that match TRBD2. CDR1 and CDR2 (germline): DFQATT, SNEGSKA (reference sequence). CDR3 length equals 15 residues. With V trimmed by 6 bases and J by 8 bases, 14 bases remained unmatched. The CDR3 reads CSAPVAPSGIYEQFF. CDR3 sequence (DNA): TGCAGTGCCCCAGTGGCCCCTAGCGGGATCTATGAGCAGTTCTTC.

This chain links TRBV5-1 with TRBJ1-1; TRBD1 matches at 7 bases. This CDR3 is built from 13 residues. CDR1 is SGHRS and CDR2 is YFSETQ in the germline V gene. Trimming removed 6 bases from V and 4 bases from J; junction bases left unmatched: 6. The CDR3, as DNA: TGCGCCAGCACCCCAGGGGGTGGCACTGAAGCTTTCTTT. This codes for CASTPGGGTEAFF.

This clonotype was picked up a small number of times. CDR3 DNA: TGCAGTGTGGCTAGTCCCCCAGATACGCAGTATTTT. This gives the protein CSVASPPDTQYF. This chain connects TRBV20-1 to TRBJ2-3; no firm D call. In germline, CDR1 is DFQATT, CDR2 SNEGSKA (reference sequence). Trimming removed 7 bases from V and 4 bases from J, with 12 bases in between. The CDR3 has 12 residues.

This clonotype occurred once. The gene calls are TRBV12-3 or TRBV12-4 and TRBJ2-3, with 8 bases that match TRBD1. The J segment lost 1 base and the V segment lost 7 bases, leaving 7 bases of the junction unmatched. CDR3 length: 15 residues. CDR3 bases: TGTGCCAGCACTAAACCGGGACAGGGCACAGATACGCAGTATTTT. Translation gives CASTKPGQGTDTQYF.

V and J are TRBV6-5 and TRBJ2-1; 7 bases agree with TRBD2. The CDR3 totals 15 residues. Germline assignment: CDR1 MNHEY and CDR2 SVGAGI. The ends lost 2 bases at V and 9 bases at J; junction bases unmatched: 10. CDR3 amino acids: CASSYSGDWGGEQFF. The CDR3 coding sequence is TGTGCCAGCAGTTACAGTGGGGACTGGGGGGGTGAGCAGTTCTTC.

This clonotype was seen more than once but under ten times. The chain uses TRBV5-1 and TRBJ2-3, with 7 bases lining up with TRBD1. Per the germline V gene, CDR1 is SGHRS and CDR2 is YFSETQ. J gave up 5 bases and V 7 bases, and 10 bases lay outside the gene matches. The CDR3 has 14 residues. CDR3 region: CASATGVLKDTQYF. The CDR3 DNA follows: TGCGCCAGCGCAACAGGGGTCTTAAAAGATACGCAGTATTTT.

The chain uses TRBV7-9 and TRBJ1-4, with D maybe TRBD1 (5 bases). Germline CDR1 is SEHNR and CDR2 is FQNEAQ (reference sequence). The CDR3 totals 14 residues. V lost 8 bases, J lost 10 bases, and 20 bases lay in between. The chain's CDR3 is CASAPQRGGGKLFF. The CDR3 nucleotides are TGTGCCAGCGCACCCCAGCGTGGGGGAGGAAAACTGTTTTTT. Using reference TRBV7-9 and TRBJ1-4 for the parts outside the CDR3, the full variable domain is DTGVSQNPRHKITKRGQNVTFRCDPISEHNRLYWYRQTLGQGPEFLTYFQNEAQLEKSRLLSDRFSAERPKGSFSTLEIQRTEQGDSAMYLCASAPQRGGGKLFFGSGTQLSVL.

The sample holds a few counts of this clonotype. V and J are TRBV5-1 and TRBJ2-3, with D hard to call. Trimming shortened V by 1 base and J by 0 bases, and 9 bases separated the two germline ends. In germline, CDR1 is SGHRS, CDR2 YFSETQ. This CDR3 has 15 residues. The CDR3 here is CASSLLTPSTDTQYF. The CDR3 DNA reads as TGCGCCAGCAGCTTGTTGACACCCAGCACAGATACGCAGTATTTT.

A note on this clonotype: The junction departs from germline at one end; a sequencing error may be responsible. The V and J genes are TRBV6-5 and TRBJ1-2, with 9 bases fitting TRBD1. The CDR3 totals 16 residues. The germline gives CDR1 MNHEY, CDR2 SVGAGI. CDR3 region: CASSYHPLQGAQGPDF. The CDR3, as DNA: TGTGCCAGCAGTTACCATCCACTACAGGGGGCTCAGGGTCCCGACTTC.

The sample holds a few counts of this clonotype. The CDR3 reads CSASWAGEDTQYF. In nucleotides, the CDR3 is TGCAGTGCTAGTTGGGCGGGGGAGGATACGCAGTATTTT. The chain joins TRBV20-1 to TRBJ2-3; 7 bases are shared with TRBD2. Per germline, CDR1 DFQATT and CDR2 SNEGSKA (reference sequence). The CDR3 has 13 amino acids. Trimming at V came to 3 bases and at J to 6 bases, leaving 6 bases not matched to a gene.

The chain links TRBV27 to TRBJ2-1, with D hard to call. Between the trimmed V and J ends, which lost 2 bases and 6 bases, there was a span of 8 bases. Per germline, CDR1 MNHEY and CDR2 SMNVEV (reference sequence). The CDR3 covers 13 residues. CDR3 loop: CASSLAPANEQFF. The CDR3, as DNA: TGTGCCAGCAGTTTAGCTCCCGCCAATGAGCAGTTCTTC.

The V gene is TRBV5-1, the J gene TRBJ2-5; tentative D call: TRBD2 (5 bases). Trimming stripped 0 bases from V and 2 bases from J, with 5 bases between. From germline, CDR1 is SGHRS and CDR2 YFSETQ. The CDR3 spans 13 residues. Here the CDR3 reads CASSLERQETQYF. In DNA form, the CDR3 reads TGCGCCAGCAGCTTGGAGCGGCAAGAGACCCAGTACTTC.

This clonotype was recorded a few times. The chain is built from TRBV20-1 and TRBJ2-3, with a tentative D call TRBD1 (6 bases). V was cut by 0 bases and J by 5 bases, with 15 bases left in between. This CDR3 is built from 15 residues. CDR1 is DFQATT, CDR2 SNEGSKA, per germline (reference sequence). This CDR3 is CSARDPRGNGDTQYF. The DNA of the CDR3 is TGCAGTGCTAGAGATCCCAGGGGTAACGGAGATACGCAGTATTTT.

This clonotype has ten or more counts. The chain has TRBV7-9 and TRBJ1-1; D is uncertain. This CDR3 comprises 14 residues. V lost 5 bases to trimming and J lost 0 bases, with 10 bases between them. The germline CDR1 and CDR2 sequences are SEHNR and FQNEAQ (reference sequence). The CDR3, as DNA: TGTGCCAGCAGCCCCACAGCTATGAACACTGAAGCTTTCTTT. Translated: CASSPTAMNTEAFF.

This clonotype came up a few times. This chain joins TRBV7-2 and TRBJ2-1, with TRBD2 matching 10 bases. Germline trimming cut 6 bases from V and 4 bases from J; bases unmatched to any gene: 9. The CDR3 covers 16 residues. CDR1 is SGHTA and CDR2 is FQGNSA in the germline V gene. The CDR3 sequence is CASRQREGPVYNEQFF. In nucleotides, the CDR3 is TGTGCCAGCAGACAGCGGGAGGGCCCCGTGTACAATGAGCAGTTCTTC.

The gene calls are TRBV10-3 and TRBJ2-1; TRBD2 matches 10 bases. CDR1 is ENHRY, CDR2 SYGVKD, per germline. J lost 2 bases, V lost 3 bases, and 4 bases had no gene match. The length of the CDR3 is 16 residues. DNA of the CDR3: TGTGCCATCAGTGACCCAGCGGGAGGGGCCTACAATGAGCAGTTCTTC. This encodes CAISDPAGGAYNEQFF.

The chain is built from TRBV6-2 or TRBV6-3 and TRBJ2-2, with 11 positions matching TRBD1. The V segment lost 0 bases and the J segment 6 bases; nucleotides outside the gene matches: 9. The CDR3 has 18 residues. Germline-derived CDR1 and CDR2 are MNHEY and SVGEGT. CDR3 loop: CASSYSFGQGAKSGELFF. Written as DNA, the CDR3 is TGTGCCAGCAGTTACTCCTTTGGACAGGGGGCGAAGTCCGGGGAGCTGTTTTTT.

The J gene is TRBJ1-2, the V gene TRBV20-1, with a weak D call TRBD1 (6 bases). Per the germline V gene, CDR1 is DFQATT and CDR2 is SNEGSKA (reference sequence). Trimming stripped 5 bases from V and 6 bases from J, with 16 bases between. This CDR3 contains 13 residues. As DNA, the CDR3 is TGCAGTGCTGCCTTAGGGGGGTCGGATGGCTACACCTTC. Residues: CSAALGGSDGYTF.

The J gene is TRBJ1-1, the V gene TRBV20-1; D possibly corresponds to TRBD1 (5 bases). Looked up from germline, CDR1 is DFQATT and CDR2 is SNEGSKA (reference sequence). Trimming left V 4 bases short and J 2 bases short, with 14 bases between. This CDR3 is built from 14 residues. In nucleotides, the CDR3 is TGCAGTGCTATTCGTGGGGGGGTAAACACTGAAGCTTTCTTT. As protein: CSAIRGGVNTEAFF.

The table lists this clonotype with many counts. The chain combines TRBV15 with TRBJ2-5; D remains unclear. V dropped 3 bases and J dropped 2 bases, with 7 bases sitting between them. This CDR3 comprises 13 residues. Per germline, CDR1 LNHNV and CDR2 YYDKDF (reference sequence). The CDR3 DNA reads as TGTGCCACCAGCAGGACATTTCAAGAGACCCAGTACTTC. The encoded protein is CATSRTFQETQYF.

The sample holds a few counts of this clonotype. CDR3 DNA: TGTGCCAGCAGTTTCCCAGGGGGAGGAAAACCTGAAGCTTTCTTT. Its protein product is CASSFPGGGKPEAFF. V gene TRBV12-3 or TRBV12-4 combines with J gene TRBJ1-1; 7 bases map to TRBD1. The V and J ends lost 3 bases and 6 bases, in that order; junction bases with no gene match: 10. The CDR3 extends over 15 amino acids.

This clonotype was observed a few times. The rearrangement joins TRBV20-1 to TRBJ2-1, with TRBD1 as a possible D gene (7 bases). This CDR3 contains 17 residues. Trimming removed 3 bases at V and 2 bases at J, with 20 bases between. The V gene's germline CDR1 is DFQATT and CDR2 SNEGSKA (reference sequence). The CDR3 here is CSARGLPRGQTYNEQFF. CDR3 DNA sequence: TGCAGTGCTAGGGGACTTCCGCGGGGACAGACCTACAATGAGCAGTTCTTC.

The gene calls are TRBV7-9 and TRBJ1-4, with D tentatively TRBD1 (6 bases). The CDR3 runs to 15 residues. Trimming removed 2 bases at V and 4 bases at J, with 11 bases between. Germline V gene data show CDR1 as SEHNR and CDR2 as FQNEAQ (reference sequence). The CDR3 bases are TGTGCCAGCAGCTTACGGGGGCGACTTAATGAAAAACTGTTTTTT. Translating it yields CASSLRGRLNEKLFF.

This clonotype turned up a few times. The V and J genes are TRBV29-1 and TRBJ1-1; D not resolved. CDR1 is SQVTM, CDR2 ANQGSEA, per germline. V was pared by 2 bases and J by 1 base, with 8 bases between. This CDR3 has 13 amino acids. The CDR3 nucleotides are TGCAGCGTTGAACGGCAGCCGAACACTGAAGCTTTCTTT. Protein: CSVERQPNTEAFF. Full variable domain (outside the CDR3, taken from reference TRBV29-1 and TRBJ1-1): SAVISQKPSRDICQRGTSLTIQCQVDSQVTMMFWYRQQPGQSLTLIATANQGSEATYESGFVIDKFPISRPNLTFSTLTVSNMSPEDSSIYLCSVERQPNTEAFFGQGTRLTVV.

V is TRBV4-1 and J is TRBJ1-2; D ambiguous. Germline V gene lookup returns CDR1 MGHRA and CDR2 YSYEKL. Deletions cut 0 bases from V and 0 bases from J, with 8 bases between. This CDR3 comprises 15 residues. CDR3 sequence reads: CASSQESAANYGYTF. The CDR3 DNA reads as TGCGCCAGCAGCCAAGAGTCCGCAGCTAACTATGGCTACACCTTC.

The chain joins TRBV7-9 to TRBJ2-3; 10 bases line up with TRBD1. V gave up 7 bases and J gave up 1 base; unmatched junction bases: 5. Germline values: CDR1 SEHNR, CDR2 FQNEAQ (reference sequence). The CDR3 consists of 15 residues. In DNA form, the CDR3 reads TGTGCCAGCAAGGGACAGGGGCCTCGCACAGATACGCAGTATTTT. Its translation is CASKGQGPRTDTQYF.

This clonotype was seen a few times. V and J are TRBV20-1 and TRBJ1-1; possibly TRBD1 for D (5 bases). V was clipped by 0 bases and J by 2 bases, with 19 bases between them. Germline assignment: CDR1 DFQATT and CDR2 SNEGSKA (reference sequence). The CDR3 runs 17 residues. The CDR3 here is CSARDHGHLRANTEAFF. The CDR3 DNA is TGCAGTGCTAGAGATCACGGACATCTGAGGGCAAACACTGAAGCTTTCTTT.

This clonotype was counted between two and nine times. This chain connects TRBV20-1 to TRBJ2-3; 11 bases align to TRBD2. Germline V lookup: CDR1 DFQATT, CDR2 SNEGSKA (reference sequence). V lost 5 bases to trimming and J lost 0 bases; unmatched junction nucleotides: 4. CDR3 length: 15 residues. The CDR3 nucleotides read TGCAGTGCTCCGGGACTAGCGGTGAGCACAGATACGCAGTATTTT. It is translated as CSAPGLAVSTDTQYF.